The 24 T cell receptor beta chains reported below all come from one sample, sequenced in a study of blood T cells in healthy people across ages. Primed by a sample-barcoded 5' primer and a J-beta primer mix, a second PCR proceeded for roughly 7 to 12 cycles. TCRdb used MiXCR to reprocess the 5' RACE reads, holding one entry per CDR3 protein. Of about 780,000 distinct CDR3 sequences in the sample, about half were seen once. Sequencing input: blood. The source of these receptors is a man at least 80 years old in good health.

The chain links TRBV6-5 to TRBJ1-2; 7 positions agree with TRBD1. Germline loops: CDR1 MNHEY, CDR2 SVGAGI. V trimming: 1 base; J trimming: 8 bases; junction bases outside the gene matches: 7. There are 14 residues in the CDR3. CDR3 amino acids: CASSYLRQGAGYTF. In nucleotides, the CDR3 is TGTGCCAGCAGTTACTTAAGACAGGGAGCCGGCTACACCTTC.

The CDR3 nucleotides are TGTGCCAGCAGTGAGCCTAATAGCAATCAGCCCCAGCATTTT. This sequence encodes CASSEPNSNQPQHF. This chain connects TRBV25-1 to TRBJ1-5, with no clear D. CDR1 is MGHDK and CDR2 is SYGVNS in the germline V gene. V was trimmed by 3 bases and J by 0 bases, leaving 6 bases between them. The CDR3 spans 14 residues.

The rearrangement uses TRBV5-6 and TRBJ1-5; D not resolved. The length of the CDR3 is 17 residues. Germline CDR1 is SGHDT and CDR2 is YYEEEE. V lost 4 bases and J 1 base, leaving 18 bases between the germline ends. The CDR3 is CASSDHVDKYSNQPQHF. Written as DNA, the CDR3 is TGTGCCAGCAGCGACCATGTCGACAAGTACAGCAATCAGCCCCAGCATTTT.

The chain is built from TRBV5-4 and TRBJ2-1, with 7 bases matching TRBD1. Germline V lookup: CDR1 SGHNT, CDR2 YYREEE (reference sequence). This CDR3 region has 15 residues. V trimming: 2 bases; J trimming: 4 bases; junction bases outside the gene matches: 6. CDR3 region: CASSFEGALYNEQFF. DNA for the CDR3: TGTGCCAGCAGCTTCGAGGGGGCTCTTTACAATGAGCAGTTCTTC. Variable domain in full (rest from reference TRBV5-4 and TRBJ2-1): ETGVTQSPTHLIKTRGQQVTLRCSSQSGHNTVSWYQQALGQGPQFIFQYYREEENGRGNFPPRFSGLQFPNYSSELNVNALELDDSALYLCASSFEGALYNEQFFGPGTRLTVL.

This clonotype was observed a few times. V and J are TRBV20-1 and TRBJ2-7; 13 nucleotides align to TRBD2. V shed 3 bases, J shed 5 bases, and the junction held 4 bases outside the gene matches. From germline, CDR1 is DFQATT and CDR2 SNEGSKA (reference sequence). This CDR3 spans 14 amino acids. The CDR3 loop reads CSARRTSGSNEQYF. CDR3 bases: TGCAGTGCTAGGCGGACTAGCGGGAGCAACGAGCAGTACTTC.

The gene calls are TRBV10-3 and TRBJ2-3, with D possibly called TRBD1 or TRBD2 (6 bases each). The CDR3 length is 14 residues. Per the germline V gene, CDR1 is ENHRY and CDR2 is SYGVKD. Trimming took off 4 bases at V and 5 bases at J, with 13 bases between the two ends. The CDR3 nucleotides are TGTGCCATCAGTGCTGAAAGGGGGGTAGATACGCAGTATTTT. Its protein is CAISAERGVDTQYF.

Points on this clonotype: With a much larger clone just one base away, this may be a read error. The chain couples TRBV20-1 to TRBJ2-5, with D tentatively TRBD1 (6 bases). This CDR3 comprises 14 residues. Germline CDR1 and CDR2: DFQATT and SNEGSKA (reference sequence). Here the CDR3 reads CSAREGGIQGTQYF. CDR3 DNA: TGCAGTGCTAGAGAAGGGGGAATCCAAGGGACCCAGTACTTC.

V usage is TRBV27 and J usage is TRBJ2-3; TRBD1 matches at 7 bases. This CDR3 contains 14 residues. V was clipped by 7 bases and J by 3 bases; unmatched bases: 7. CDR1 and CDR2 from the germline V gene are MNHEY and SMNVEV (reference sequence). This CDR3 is CASNQQGRTDTQYF. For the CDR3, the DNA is TGTGCCAGCAACCAACAGGGGCGAACAGATACGCAGTATTTT.

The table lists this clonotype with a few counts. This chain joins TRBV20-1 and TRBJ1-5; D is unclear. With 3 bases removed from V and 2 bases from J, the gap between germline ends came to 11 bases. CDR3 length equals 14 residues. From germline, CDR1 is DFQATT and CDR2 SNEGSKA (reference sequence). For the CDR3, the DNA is TGCAGTGCTAGTCCTGGGAGGGGCAATCAGCCCCAGCATTTT. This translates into CSASPGRGNQPQHF.

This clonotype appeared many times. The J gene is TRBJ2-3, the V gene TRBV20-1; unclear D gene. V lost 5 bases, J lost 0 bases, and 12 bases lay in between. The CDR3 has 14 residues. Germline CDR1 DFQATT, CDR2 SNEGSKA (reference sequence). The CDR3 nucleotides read TGCAGTGCTCTTACGGTTAGGAGCACAGATACGCAGTATTTT. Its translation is CSALTVRSTDTQYF.

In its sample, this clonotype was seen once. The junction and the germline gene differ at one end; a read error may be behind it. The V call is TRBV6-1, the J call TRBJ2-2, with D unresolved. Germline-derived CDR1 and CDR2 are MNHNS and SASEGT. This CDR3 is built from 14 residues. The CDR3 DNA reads TGTGCCAGCGGTGATGTCGAGAACACCGGGGAGCTGTTTTTT. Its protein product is CASGDVENTGELFF.

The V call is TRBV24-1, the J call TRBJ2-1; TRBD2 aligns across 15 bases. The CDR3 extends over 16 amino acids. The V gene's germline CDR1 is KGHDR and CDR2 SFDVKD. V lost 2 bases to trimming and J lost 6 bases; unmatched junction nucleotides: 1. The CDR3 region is CATSDSGLAGGNEQFF. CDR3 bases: TGTGCCACCAGTGATTCGGGACTAGCGGGAGGCAATGAGCAGTTCTTC.

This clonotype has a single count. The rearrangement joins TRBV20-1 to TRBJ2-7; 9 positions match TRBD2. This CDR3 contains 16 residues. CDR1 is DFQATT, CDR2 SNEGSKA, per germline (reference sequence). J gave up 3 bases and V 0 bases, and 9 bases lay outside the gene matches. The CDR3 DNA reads TGCAGTGCTAGAGAAGTGCGACTAGCGGCCAACTACGAGCAGTACTTC. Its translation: CSAREVRLAANYEQYF.

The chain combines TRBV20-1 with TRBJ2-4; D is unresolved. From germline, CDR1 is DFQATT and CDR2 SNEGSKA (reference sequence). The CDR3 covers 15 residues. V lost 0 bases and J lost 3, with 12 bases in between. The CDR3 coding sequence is TGCAGTGCTAGAGAGGCAGGTCAAGACAAAAACATTCAGTACTTC. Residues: CSAREAGQDKNIQYF.

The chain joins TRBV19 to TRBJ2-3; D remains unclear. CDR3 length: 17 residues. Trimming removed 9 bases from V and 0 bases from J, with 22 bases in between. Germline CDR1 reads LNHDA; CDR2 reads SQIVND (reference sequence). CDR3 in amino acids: CASGSLGATHSTDTQYF. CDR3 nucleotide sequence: TGTGCCAGCGGGTCGCTAGGAGCTACACATAGCACAGATACGCAGTATTTT.

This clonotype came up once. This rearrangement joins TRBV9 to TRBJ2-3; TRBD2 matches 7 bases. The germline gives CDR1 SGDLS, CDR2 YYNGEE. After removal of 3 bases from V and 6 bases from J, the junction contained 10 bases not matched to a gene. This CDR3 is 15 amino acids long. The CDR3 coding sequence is TGTGCCAGCAGCGCCCGGGGGGTGGCAAGCGATACGCAGTATTTT. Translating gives CASSARGVASDTQYF.

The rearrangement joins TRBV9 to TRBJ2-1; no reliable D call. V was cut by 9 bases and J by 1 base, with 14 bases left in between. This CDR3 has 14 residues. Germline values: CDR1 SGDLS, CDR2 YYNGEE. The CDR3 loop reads CATAPVSSYNEQFF. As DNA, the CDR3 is TGTGCCACCGCCCCTGTGAGTTCCTACAATGAGCAGTTCTTC.

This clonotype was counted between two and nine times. The CDR3 bases are TGTGCCTGGACCCTGCGGGGTACCTACGAGCAGTACTTC. It specifies CAWTLRGTYEQYF. The chain carries TRBV30 and TRBJ2-7; weak D call: TRBD2 (6 bases). Trimming removed 4 bases at V and 2 bases at J, with 12 bases between. CDR1 and CDR2 (germline): GTSNPN, SVGIG (reference sequence). The CDR3 has 13 residues. Drawing the rest from reference TRBV30 and TRBJ2-7, the complete variable domain is SQTIHQWPATLVQPVGSPLSLECTVEGTSNPNLYWYRQAAGRGLQLLFYSVGIGQISSEVPQNLSASRPQDRQFILSSKKLLLSDSGFYLCAWTLRGTYEQYFGPGTRLTVT.

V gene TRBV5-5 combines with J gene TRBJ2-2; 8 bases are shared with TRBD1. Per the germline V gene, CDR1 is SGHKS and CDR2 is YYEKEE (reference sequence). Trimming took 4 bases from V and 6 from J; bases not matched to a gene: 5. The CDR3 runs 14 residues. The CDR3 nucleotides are TGTGCCAGCAGCCCTCACAGGGGGGCCGGGGAGCTGTTTTTT. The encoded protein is CASSPHRGAGELFF.

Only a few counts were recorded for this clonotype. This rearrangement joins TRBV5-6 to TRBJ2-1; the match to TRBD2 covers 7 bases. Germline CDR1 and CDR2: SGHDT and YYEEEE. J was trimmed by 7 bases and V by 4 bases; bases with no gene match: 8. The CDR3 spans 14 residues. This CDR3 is CASSDSSGGNEQFF. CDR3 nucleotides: TGTGCCAGCAGCGATTCTAGCGGAGGGAATGAGCAGTTCTTC.

CDR3 amino acids: CATNPIGVYGTQYF. The CDR3 bases are TGTGCCACCAACCCGATTGGGGTTTACGGGACCCAGTACTTC. The rearrangement links TRBV6-2 or TRBV6-3 to TRBJ2-4; D unresolved. TRBJ2-5 matches the DNA end more closely, so the J call is doubtful. This CDR3 contains 14 residues. The germline CDR1 and CDR2 sequences are MNHEY and SVGEGT.

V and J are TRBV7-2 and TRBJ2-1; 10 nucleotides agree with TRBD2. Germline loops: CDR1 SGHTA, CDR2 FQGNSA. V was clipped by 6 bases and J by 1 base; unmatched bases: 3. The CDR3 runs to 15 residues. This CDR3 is CASRTTSGSYNEQFF. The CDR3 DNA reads TGTGCCAGCAGGACGACTAGCGGGTCCTACAATGAGCAGTTCTTC. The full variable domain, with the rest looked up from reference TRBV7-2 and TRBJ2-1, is GAGVSQSPSNKVTEKGKDVELRCDPISGHTALYWYRQSLGQGLEFLIYFQGNSAPDKSGLPSDRFSAERTGGSVSTLTIQRTQQEDSAVYLCASRTTSGSYNEQFFGPGTRLTVL.

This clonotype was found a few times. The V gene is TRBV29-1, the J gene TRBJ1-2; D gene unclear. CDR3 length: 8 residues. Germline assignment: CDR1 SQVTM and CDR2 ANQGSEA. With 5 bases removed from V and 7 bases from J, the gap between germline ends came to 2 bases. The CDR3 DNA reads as TGCAGCGTTCCTGGCTACACCTTC. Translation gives CSVPGYTF.

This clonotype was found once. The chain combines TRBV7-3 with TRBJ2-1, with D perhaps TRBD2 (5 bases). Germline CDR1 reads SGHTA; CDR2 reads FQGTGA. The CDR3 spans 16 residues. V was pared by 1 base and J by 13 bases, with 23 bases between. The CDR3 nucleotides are TGTGCCAGCAGCTTAATGGGAGTCGGCGCAGAAGAGACCCAGTTCTTC. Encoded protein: CASSLMGVGAEETQFF.